This T cell receptor beta chain was identified during a study of blood T cell repertoires in COVID-19. Repertoires were generated with immunoSEQ multiplex PCR, while TCRdb's copy carries only in-frame clones and drops some. Among 250,000 or so clones listed, about nine tenths were seen once. V was clipped by 6 bases and J by 2 bases; unmatched bases: 12. There are 16 residues in the CDR3. Looked up from germline, CDR1 is MDHEN and CDR2 is SYDVKM. The TCR comes from a woman aged 25-40 years with active or convalescent COVID-19. The sequencing sample was made of peripheral blood. This rearrangement joins TRBV28 to TRBJ2-7; the match to TRBD2 covers 8 bases. The CDR3 sequence: CASSLPSGGLPYEQYF. The CDR3 region has the DNA TGTGCCAGCAGCCTACCCAGCGGGGGACTCCCCTACGAGCAGTACTTC.